This T cell receptor (beta chain) appears in the sequencing data of a study of shared clonotypes between healthy human individuals. Study-wide context: Per-donor plates numbered three CD4 naive, three CD4 memory, two CD8 naive and one CD8 memory.

Libraries were prepared by immunoSEQ multiplex PCR; TCRdb keeps only in-frame clonotypes and omits some of them. The data hold approximately 2.4 million clones, with 90% to 96% observed a single time. Germline V gene sequence: CDR1 MRHNA, CDR2 SNTAGT. With 3 bases clipped from V and 5 bases from J, the junction kept 16 bases outside the gene matches. This CDR3 contains 18 residues. V usage is TRBV6-4 and J usage is TRBJ1-1, with 9 bases that match TRBD1. The source is a man aged 18 to 35 in good health. Input material: naive CD4+ T cells sorted from blood. Described subset: CD45RA+ positively selected. This chain's CDR3 is CASSDQPGTGRSYTEAFF. The CDR3 nucleotides are TGTGCCAGCAGTGATCAGCCGGGGACAGGGAGATCATATACTGAAGCTTTCTTT.